A selection of T cell receptor beta chains follows, all from one sample in a study of beta chain features in type 1 diabetes. Sequenced by immunoSEQ multiplex PCR; TCRdb stores in-frame clones only, minus some. The table has 280,000 or so clones, approximately 15% seen once. The source material was naive CD4+ T cells from blood. The source is a man between 18 and 35 years old with type 1 diabetes. CDR3s include the opening cysteine and the closing phenylalanine or tryptophan. The D gene is left open where the match is weak. Only some rows state a clone size, as once, few, many or a class for expanded clones.

v_gene	j_gene	abundance	d_gene	CDR3aa
TRBV7-9	TRBJ1-5	.	TRBD1	CASSLTGGRNQPQHF
TRBV5-1	TRBJ2-5	.	.	CASSLAETQYF
TRBV20-1	TRBJ1-5	few	.	CSASLDSEHF
TRBV19	TRBJ2-2	.	.	CVSGGGELFF
TRBV4-3	TRBJ1-2	.	.	CASSQEARPNYGYTF
TRBV18	TRBJ2-7	.	TRBD1	CASSPGTGGGYEQYF
TRBV5-4	TRBJ2-5	.	TRBD2	CASSRSGAYQETQYF
TRBV25-1	TRBJ2-1	.	TRBD2	CASSDHGLAGGNEQFF
TRBV7-2	TRBJ1-6	.	.	CASSLGRRDSPLHF
TRBV4-3	TRBJ1-1	few	.	CASSQDSNGNTEAFF
TRBV7-2	TRBJ2-3	few	.	CASSLSAGRRTDTQYF
TRBV25-1	TRBJ2-1	few	TRBD2	CASSEYRSSGSYNEQFF
TRBV29-1	TRBJ2-3	few	.	CSVIYTSTDTQYF
TRBV27	TRBJ1-2	.	TRBD1	CASRRTGDGYTF
TRBV2	TRBJ2-7	few	.	CASSERIREQYF
TRBV27	TRBJ2-7	few	TRBD2	CASRTTSGRAGEQYF
TRBV21-1	TRBJ2-7	.	.	CASSKVTGGSNEQYF
TRBV19	TRBJ2-7	few	.	CATATGPYEQYF
TRBV18	TRBJ2-5	.	TRBD2	CASSPALSSGGMQTQYF
TRBV7-9	TRBJ2-5	.	TRBD2	CASSFSGGQETQYF
TRBV2	TRBJ1-1	few	.	CASSGDFHEAFF
TRBV18	TRBJ1-1	few	TRBD1	CASSLQGAVLGTEAFF
TRBV10-3	TRBJ2-7	few	TRBD2	CAITPGLAGPYEQYF
TRBV7-9	TRBJ2-7	.	TRBD1	CASSPTRGIEQYF
TRBV4-1	TRBJ2-5	.	TRBD2	CASSLPTSGSWKTQYF
TRBV7-9	TRBJ1-1	.	TRBD1	CASSPTLGQGGAEAFF
TRBV27	TRBJ2-2	.	.	CASSLLGAGSNTGELFF
TRBV9	TRBJ2-7	.	.	CASSRARQGYEQYF
TRBV5-1	TRBJ1-6	.	.	CASSFQSEPGPLHF
TRBV4-1	TRBJ2-3	.	TRBD2	CASSQTSGIEYF
TRBV28	TRBJ2-7	.	.	CASSLPGESYEQYF
TRBV29-1	TRBJ2-7	.	TRBD1	CSVETRQGYYEQYF
TRBV5-1	TRBJ2-3	few	.	CASSLFSDTQYF